The source of this T cell receptor (beta chain) is a study of blood T cell repertoires in COVID-19. Whole-study context: COVID-19 samples, acute and convalescent, were from the United States, Italy and Spain. Sample material is recorded as cDNA or gDNA derived from T cells, B-cell-depleted T cells, or PBMCs.

The germline V and J ends were trimmed by 5 bases and 4 bases, with 11 bases remaining between them. Germline loops: CDR1 MNHEY, CDR2 SVGEGT. The CDR3 loop spans 13 amino acids. Seattle's enrolled individuals joined amid active infection and were then monitored longitudinally. Original handling: Nucleated cell counts were estimated from reference gene primer amplification. Profiled with immunoSEQ multiplex PCR; TCRdb holds only in-frame clones, not every one. V and J calls and clone size come straight from that table; D and trimming were deduced from the DNA. The sample contains about 160,000 clones, 70% to 90% of which appear only once.

The clonotype comes from a woman in her 50s with COVID-19, enrolled during active disease. This chain connects TRBV6-2 or TRBV6-3 to TRBJ1-1; maybe TRBD1 (6 bases). The sample comprised peripheral blood. The CDR3 region is CASSATGSTEAFF. As DNA, the CDR3 is TGTGCCAGCAGTGCAACAGGGAGCACTGAAGCTTTCTTT.